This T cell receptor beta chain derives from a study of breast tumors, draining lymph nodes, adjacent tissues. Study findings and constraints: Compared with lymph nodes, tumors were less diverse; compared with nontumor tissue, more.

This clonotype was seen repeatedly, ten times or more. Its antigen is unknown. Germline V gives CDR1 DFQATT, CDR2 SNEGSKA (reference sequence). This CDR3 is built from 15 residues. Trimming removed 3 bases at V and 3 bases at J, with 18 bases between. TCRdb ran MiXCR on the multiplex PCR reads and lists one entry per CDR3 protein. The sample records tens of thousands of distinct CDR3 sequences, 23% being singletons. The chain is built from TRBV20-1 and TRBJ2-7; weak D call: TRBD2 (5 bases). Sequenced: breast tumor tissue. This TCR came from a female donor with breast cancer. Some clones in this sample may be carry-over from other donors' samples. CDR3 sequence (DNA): TGCAGTGCTAGGTCTCCCACTAGTTTCGGCTACGAGCAGTACTTC. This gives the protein CSARSPTSFGYEQYF.